This T cell receptor beta chain was captured by sequencing in a study of blood T cell repertoires in COVID-19. Under the authors' procedure: Scientists estimated how many nucleated cells there were by amplifying reference gene primers. Only in-frame clones appear in the TCRdb table, and some are missing; sequencing was by immunoSEQ multiplex PCR. V, J and clone size were drawn from that table, and D and trimming were deduced from the DNA. The profile shows under 300,000 clones, around nine tenths of them singletons. Clinical histories supplied by participants themselves formed the basis of cohort assignment. This clone was picked up one time. Per the germline V gene, CDR1 is SGHTA and CDR2 is FQGNSA. This CDR3 comprises 15 residues. Trimming took 6 bases from V and 2 from J, leaving 17 bases between them.

The rearrangement links TRBV7-2 to TRBJ2-7; maybe TRBD2 (5 bases). The clonotype was recovered from a woman aged 50 to 60 who had recovered from COVID-19. The sequenced sample consisted of PBMCs or T cells enriched from blood (not recorded which). CDR3 protein: CASRNPPAGTYEQYF. The CDR3 nucleotides are TGTGCCAGCAGGAACCCCCCGGCCGGGACCTACGAGCAGTACTTC.